This T cell receptor (beta chain) is drawn from a study of T-cell reconstitution after alpha-beta-depleted transplantation in children. This clonotype was seen only a few times. Its antigen is unidentified. V dropped 2 bases and J dropped 6; count of bases not matched to a gene: 8. The CDR3 extends over 15 amino acids. Germline lookup yields CDR1 ENHRY and CDR2 SYGVKD. The study, taken as a whole, reports: One year after transplant, T-cell counts and diversity came mostly from newly produced T cells. Recipient T cells and thymic progenitors that survived were the source of the high TCRbeta diversity seen at day 60 in some patients.

The library targeted TCRbeta and was prepared with unique molecular identifiers. MiXCR, applied by TCRdb to the PCR reads, yields one record per CDR3 protein. Of nearly 350,000 distinct CDR3 sequences in the sample, 16% are singletons; the top ten hold approximately 44%. This specimen was PBMCs, mostly from graft donor cells, taken 360 days after TCRalphabeta/CD19-depleted stem cell transplant. This receptor was obtained from a male patient under 10 years old who had a stem cell transplant for acute lymphoblastic leukemia, so the T cells may come from the graft donor. This chain uses TRBV10-3 with TRBJ2-3; 7 positions match TRBD1. The CDR3 nucleotides are TGTGCCATCAGTGAGGTGTTGACAGGGTGGGATACGCAGTATTTT. Translation: CAISEVLTGWDTQYF.